These T cell receptor beta chains were read from a single sample in a study of T cell repertoires in cytomegalovirus infection. One entry per CDR3 protein results from TCRdb running MiXCR on the reads. The sample shows 65,000 to 90,000 distinct CDR3 sequences, roughly 3.7% of them seen only once. Sequencing input: PBMCs. These receptors came from a human donor in good health (CMV status not recorded). Some clones in this sample may be carry-over from other donors' samples. The CDR3 runs from the conserved cysteine through the conserved F or W. Fields, in order: clone size, D gene, V gene, CDR3 length, J gene, CDR3 DNA, CDR3 protein. The D gene is left open where the match is weak. The size entry gives once, few or many counts, or a class when the clone is expanded.

size: many; D: TRBD2; V: TRBV7-8; length: 15; J: TRBJ2-1; DNA: TGTGCCAGCAGCTCCCCATGGCGGGGGGGTAGTGAGCAGTTCTTC; CDR3: CASSSPWRGGSEQFF
size: many; D: .; V: TRBV28; length: 13; J: TRBJ2-5; DNA: TGTGCCAGCAGTTTAATGGGACTGAAGACCCAGTACTTC; CDR3: CASSLMGLKTQYF
size: many; D: .; V: TRBV20-1; length: 12; J: TRBJ1-1; DNA: TGCAGTGCTCTGACAAATGCCGCTGAAGCTTTCTTT; CDR3: CSALTNAAEAFF
size: many; D: TRBD2; V: TRBV12-3/TRBV12-4; length: 13; J: TRBJ2-3; DNA: TGTGCCAGCAGTGTAGCGGGAACAGATACGCAGTATTTT; CDR3: CASSVAGTDTQYF
size: many; D: TRBD1; V: TRBV5-8; length: 15; J: TRBJ1-1; DNA: TGTGCCAGCAGCTCTAAGGACAGGGATAACACTGAAGCTTTCTTT; CDR3: CASSSKDRDNTEAFF
size: many; D: TRBD2; V: TRBV7-9; length: 14; J: TRBJ2-7; DNA: TGTGCCAGCAGCTTAGACGGGACTAGCGCCAAGCAGTACTTC; CDR3: CASSLDGTSAKQYF
size: many; D: .; V: TRBV6-2/TRBV6-3; length: 14; J: TRBJ1-5; DNA: TGTGCCAGCAGTTACTCGGAAACTAAAAGGCCCCAGCATTTT; CDR3: CASSYSETKRPQHF
size: many; D: .; V: TRBV11-2; length: 13; J: TRBJ1-1; DNA: TGTGCCAGCAGCAAGGACAGGAACACTGAAGCTTTCTTT; CDR3: CASSKDRNTEAFF
size: many; D: .; V: TRBV5-4; length: 14; J: TRBJ1-2; DNA: TGTGCCAGCAGCTTAAAGACAGCCAACTATGGCTACACCTTC; CDR3: CASSLKTANYGYTF
size: many; D: .; V: TRBV12-3/TRBV12-4; length: 12; J: TRBJ2-1; DNA: TGTGCCAGCAGTTTAACTGGAATTGAGCAGTTCTTC; CDR3: CASSLTGIEQFF
size: medium-sized; D: .; V: TRBV7-2; length: 11; J: TRBJ1-1; DNA: TGTGCCAGCAGCTTGAACACTGAAGCTTTCTTT; CDR3: CASSLNTEAFF
size: many; D: .; V: TRBV7-3; length: 12; J: TRBJ2-7; DNA: TGTGCCAGCAGCCACGACTCTAACGAGCAGTACTTC; CDR3: CASSHDSNEQYF
size: many; D: TRBD1; V: TRBV7-3; length: 16; J: TRBJ1-1; DNA: TGTGCCAGCAGCTTAAGTGGTACAGGGGGATACACTGAAGCTTTCTTT; CDR3: CASSLSGTGGYTEAFF
size: many; D: .; V: TRBV18; length: 16; J: TRBJ1-1; DNA: TGTGCCAGCTCACGGGGGGGGGCGCGGATAGACACTGAAGCTTTCTTT; CDR3: CASSRGGARIDTEAFF